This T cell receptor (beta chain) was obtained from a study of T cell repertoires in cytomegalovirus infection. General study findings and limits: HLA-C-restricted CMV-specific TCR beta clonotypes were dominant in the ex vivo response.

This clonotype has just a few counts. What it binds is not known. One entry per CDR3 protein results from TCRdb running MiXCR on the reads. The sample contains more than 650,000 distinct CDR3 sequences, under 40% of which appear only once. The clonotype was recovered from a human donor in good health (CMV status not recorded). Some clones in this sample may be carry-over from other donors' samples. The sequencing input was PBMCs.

This chain's CDR3 is CASSLDLQGEQFF. The CDR3 region has the DNA TGTGCCAGCAGCTTAGATTTACAGGGTGAGCAGTTCTTC. The gene calls are TRBV11-2 and TRBJ2-1, with D maybe TRBD1 (6 bases). The CDR3 runs 13 residues. Per the germline V gene, CDR1 is SGHAT and CDR2 is FQNNGV. V was pared by 0 bases and J by 9 bases, with 9 bases between.